This passage covers 28 T cell receptor beta chains from one sample sequenced in a study of shared clonotypes between healthy human individuals. The data were produced by immunoSEQ multiplex PCR, yet TCRdb's version contains in-frame clones alone and is incomplete. Of 2 million to 2.5 million clones in the sample, approximately 94% were seen once. The sample taken for sequencing was naive CD4+ T cells sorted from blood. Specified subset: CD45RA+ positively selected. The receptors were sampled from a man aged 18 to 29 in good health.

The chain joins TRBV10-3 to TRBJ2-5; D not resolved. There are 16 residues in the CDR3. Germline CDR1 ENHRY, CDR2 SYGVKD. The ends were cut back, 3 bases at V and 3 bases at J, with 17 bases in the middle. CDR3 sequence reads: CAISEGPFGGEETQYF. The CDR3 nucleotides are TGTGCCATCAGTGAAGGTCCCTTCGGCGGAGAAGAGACCCAGTACTTC.

The chain recombines TRBV2 with TRBJ2-7; D perhaps matches TRBD2 (6 bases). Germline CDR1 and CDR2: SNHLY and FYNNEI. Trimming took off 5 bases at V and 6 bases at J, with 8 bases between the two ends. The CDR3 runs to 11 residues. DNA for the CDR3: TGTGCCAGCAGTTGGGGGGTCGAGCAGTACTTC. This encodes CASSWGVEQYF.

V and J are TRBV6-1 and TRBJ1-3; the D gene is possibly TRBD1 (5 bases). CDR3 length: 13 amino acids. Germline CDR1 MNHNS, CDR2 SASEGT. V was trimmed by 7 bases and J by 3 bases, leaving 10 bases between them. This CDR3 reads CASTQGSGNTIYF. The CDR3 coding sequence is TGTGCCAGCACCCAGGGTAGTGGAAACACCATATATTTT.

The chain uses TRBV19 and TRBJ2-7; D is unresolved. Germline V gene sequence: CDR1 LNHDA, CDR2 SQIVND (reference sequence). Trimming stripped 8 bases from V and 3 bases from J, with 8 bases between. The CDR3 loop spans 11 amino acids. CDR3 coding DNA: TGTGCCAGTTCCGACGGCTACGAGCAGTACTTC. Translation: CASSDGYEQYF.

The CDR3: CASSSRVQNTEAFF. In DNA, the CDR3 is TGTGCCAGCAGTTCTCGTGTCCAGAACACTGAAGCTTTCTTT. This sequence joins TRBV6-6 and TRBJ1-1; the D is unclear. Germline V gene lookup returns CDR1 MNHNY and CDR2 SVGAGI (reference sequence). V shed 4 bases and J shed 1 base, with 10 bases lying between them. The CDR3 length is 14 residues.

With regard to this clone: Relative to the germline gene, one junction end is altered; a read error may explain this. CDR3 loop: CASTQETSGISEQFF. CDR3 DNA sequence: TGCGCCAGCACCCAAGAGACTAGCGGGATTTCTGAGCAGTTCTTC. The chain couples TRBV2 to TRBJ2-1; 11 bases map to TRBD2. The CDR3 length is 15 residues. CDR1 and CDR2 (germline): SNHLY, FYNNEI.

The genes are TRBV6-1 and TRBJ2-1; 9 bases fit TRBD1. CDR1 and CDR2 from the germline V gene are MNHNS and SASEGT. The CDR3 loop spans 18 amino acids. V shed 8 bases and J 0 bases; nucleotides not matched to a gene: 14. DNA of the CDR3: TGTGCCAGCCGTGCGGACAGGGGCCCGACTAGCTCCTACAATGAGCAGTTCTTC. Translation gives CASRADRGPTSSYNEQFF.

The rearrangement joins TRBV19 to TRBJ1-6; 7 positions agree with TRBD1. Germline trimming cut 11 bases from V and 18 bases from J; bases unmatched to any gene: 13. Germline V gives CDR1 LNHDA, CDR2 SQIVND (reference sequence). CDR3 size: 11 residues. The chain's CDR3 is CAAPPGGSSHF. CDR3 in DNA: TGTGCCGCCCCACCAGGGGGGTCATCCCACTTT.

This clone was recorded only once. The chain has TRBV11-2 and TRBJ1-5; D is perhaps TRBD1 (6 bases). Trimming removed 0 bases at V and 7 bases at J, with 13 bases between. The CDR3 covers 15 residues. From germline, CDR1 is SGHAT and CDR2 FQNNGV. CDR3 bases: TGTGCCAGCAGCTTAGATTGGGGGGCGGGACAGCCCCAGCATTTT. Translated, it gives CASSLDWGAGQPQHF.

J is TRBJ1-4 and V is TRBV18; D might be TRBD1 (6 bases). The V gene's germline CDR1 is KGHSH and CDR2 LQKENI. V lost 2 bases and J 1 base, leaving 14 bases between the germline ends. The CDR3 covers 17 residues. The CDR3 DNA reads TGTGCCAGCTCACCAATCTCGACGACAGGAACTAATGAAAAACTGTTTTTT. It is translated as CASSPISTTGTNEKLFF.

V and J are TRBV29-1 and TRBJ1-2, with D hard to call. The CDR3 runs to 10 residues. Trimming stripped 6 bases from V and 8 bases from J, with 10 bases between. Germline CDR1 and CDR2: SQVTM and ANQGSEA. CDR3 nucleotide sequence: TGCAGCGTCTCAGGAGGCGGCTACACCTTC. Protein: CSVSGGGYTF.

This chain joins TRBV4-1 and TRBJ1-4, with 12 positions matching TRBD1. With 4 bases clipped from V and 8 bases from J, the junction kept 11 bases outside the gene matches. This CDR3 is 17 amino acids long. Germline V CDR1 and CDR2: MGHRA, YSYEKL. The chain's CDR3 is CASSRTGTGGVDEKLFF. The CDR3 region has the DNA TGCGCCAGCAGCCGTACCGGGACAGGGGGCGTGGACGAAAAACTGTTTTTT.

The chain is built from TRBV6-6 and TRBJ1-6; no clear D gene. The CDR3 is 15 amino acids. V was cut by 7 bases and J by 3 bases, with 13 bases left in between. Germline lookup yields CDR1 MNHNY and CDR2 SVGAGI (reference sequence). In DNA, the CDR3 is TGTGCCAGCACCGATAAGTCCTTCTATAATTCACCCCTCCACTTT. Protein: CASTDKSFYNSPLHF.

The chain couples TRBV2 to TRBJ1-1, with TRBD1 matching 7 bases. The junction had 10 bases not matched to a gene; V was cut back by 6 bases and J by 0 bases. CDR3 size: 16 residues. The germline gives CDR1 SNHLY, CDR2 FYNNEI. The chain's CDR3 is CASRRIRDSMNTEAFF. For the CDR3, the DNA is TGTGCCAGCAGGAGAATCCGGGACAGTATGAACACTGAAGCTTTCTTT.

Concerning this clone itself: Additional DNA sequences in this sample encode the identical CDR3. The V gene is TRBV6-5, the J gene TRBJ1-2; perhaps TRBD1 as D (5 bases). The V end was cut by 4 bases, the J end by 2 bases, with 8 bases between. The CDR3 extends over 13 amino acids. Germline CDR1 MNHEY, CDR2 SVGAGI. The CDR3 loop reads CASSWGGNYGYTF. In DNA, the CDR3 is TGTGCCAGCAGTTGGGGGGGGAACTATGGCTACACCTTC.

The count of this clone is one. J is TRBJ1-4 and V is TRBV11-3; a weak D match, TRBD1 (5 bases). Trimming removed 1 base from V and 4 bases from J, with 13 bases in between. The CDR3 covers 16 residues. Germline V gene data show CDR1 as SGHNT and CDR2 as YENEEA. In DNA form, the CDR3 reads TGTGCCAGCAGCTTAGCCTCGGGACTCCTTAATGAAAAACTGTTTTTT. It yields the protein CASSLASGLLNEKLFF.

The J gene is TRBJ2-7, the V gene TRBV7-8; D is ambiguous. V dropped 0 bases and J dropped 3 bases, with 9 bases sitting between them. Germline loops: CDR1 SGHVS, CDR2 FQNEAQ. The CDR3 length is 14 residues. CDR3 nucleotides: TGTGCCAGCAGCTTAGCTGTCAAAAACTACGAGCAGTACTTC. Its protein is CASSLAVKNYEQYF.

Concerning this clone itself: This specimen includes other DNA sequences encoding the same CDR3. The chain links TRBV5-1 to TRBJ2-7, with 7 bases aligning to TRBD1. There are 14 residues in the CDR3. J lost 1 base, V lost 0 bases, and 1 base had no gene match. Germline V CDR1 and CDR2: SGHRS, YFSETQ. CDR3 amino acids: CASSLEDRSYEQYF. The CDR3 DNA follows: TGCGCCAGCAGCTTGGAGGACAGGTCCTACGAGCAGTACTTC.

This clone was picked up one time. The chain is built from TRBV6-5 and TRBJ2-7, with D unresolved. CDR1 is MNHEY and CDR2 is SVGAGI in the germline V gene. V was trimmed by 3 bases and J by 3 bases, leaving 15 bases between them. The CDR3 loop spans 15 amino acids. The DNA of the CDR3 is TGTGCCAGCAGTTATGCCGAGAAACGCGACTACGAGCAGTACTTC. Amino acids: CASSYAEKRDYEQYF.

The chain recombines TRBV9 with TRBJ2-7; TRBD2 aligns across 9 bases. Germline V gene data show CDR1 as SGDLS and CDR2 as YYNGEE. V lost 0 bases, J lost 3 bases, and 10 bases stayed unmatched. The CDR3 has 17 residues. The CDR3 DNA is TGTGCCAGCAGCGTAGGGGACGCGGCGGGAGGGCACTACGAGCAGTACTTC. It is translated as CASSVGDAAGGHYEQYF.

The chain uses TRBV5-1 and TRBJ2-5, with TRBD2 identical over 8 bases. The CDR3 runs 17 residues. The germline V gene encodes CDR1 SGHRS and CDR2 YFSETQ. The J segment lost 1 base and the V segment lost 0 bases, leaving 8 bases of the junction unmatched. The CDR3 nucleotides read TGCGCCAGCAGCTTGGGCGGACTAGCTCAGGGCCAAGAGACCCAGTACTTC. It yields the protein CASSLGGLAQGQETQYF.

The chain has TRBV6-5 and TRBJ2-7, with 9 bases matching TRBD2. There are 16 residues in the CDR3. Germline V gives CDR1 MNHEY, CDR2 SVGAGI. The V and J ends lost 0 bases and 6 bases, in that order; junction bases with no gene match: 9. Written as DNA, the CDR3 is TGTGCCAGCAGTTACTCTTCGGCGGGAGGGCCGGGCGAGCAGTACTTC. This gives the protein CASSYSSAGGPGEQYF.

This clone came up once. The genes are TRBV4-3 and TRBJ1-2, with 9 bases identical to TRBD1. Germline V lookup: CDR1 LGHNA, CDR2 YSLEER. The J segment lost 1 base and the V segment lost 0 bases, leaving 3 bases of the junction unmatched. The CDR3 runs 16 residues. CDR3 in amino acids: CASSQDRTGVNYGYTF. CDR3 coding DNA: TGCGCCAGCAGCCAAGACCGGACAGGGGTTAACTATGGCTACACCTTC.

The V call is TRBV5-1, the J call TRBJ2-7; TRBD1 is a possible D gene (6 bases). V lost 3 bases to trimming and J lost 0 bases, with 10 bases between them. This CDR3 spans 14 amino acids. CDR1 and CDR2 from the germline V gene are SGHRS and YFSETQ. The CDR3 DNA sequence: TGCGCCAGCAGCTCCGGGACAAACTCCTACGAGCAGTACTTC. This sequence encodes CASSSGTNSYEQYF.

This chain links TRBV19 with TRBJ1-6; 7 nucleotides agree with TRBD1. The CDR3 has 16 amino acids. Germline loops: CDR1 LNHDA, CDR2 SQIVND (reference sequence). Losses at the gene ends were 6 bases for V and 6 bases for J; bases not matched to a gene: 11. The CDR3 bases are TGTGCCAGTAGCACTGACAGGGCGCCGAGTAATTCACCCCTCCACTTT. Translated, it gives CASSTDRAPSNSPLHF. The complete variable domain, with remaining parts taken from reference TRBV19 and TRBJ1-6, reads DGGITQSPKYLFRKEGQNVTLSCEQNLNHDAMYWYRQDPGQGLRLIYYSQIVNDFQKGDIAEGYSVSREKKESFPLTVTSAQKNPTAFYLCASSTDRAPSNSPLHFGNGTRLTVT.

As concerns this clone: Distinct nucleotide sequences in the sample also encode this CDR3. The chain links TRBV5-1 to TRBJ2-7, with a weak D call TRBD2 (5 bases). V gave up 3 bases and J gave up 2 bases, with 9 bases separating them. This CDR3 is 13 amino acids long. Germline CDR1 is SGHRS and CDR2 is YFSETQ. The CDR3 DNA is TGCGCCAGCAGCTGGACGGGGACCTACGAGCAGTACTTC. Residues: CASSWTGTYEQYF.

This chain joins TRBV6-1 and TRBJ1-1; TRBD1 matches at 8 bases. With V trimmed by 7 bases and J by 4 bases, 5 bases remained unmatched. CDR1 and CDR2 from the germline V gene are MNHNS and SASEGT. The CDR3 has 13 residues. This CDR3 reads CASNGQGATEAFF. Written as DNA, the CDR3 is TGTGCCAGCAACGGTCAGGGGGCCACTGAAGCTTTCTTT.

The chain has TRBV28 and TRBJ1-2; 7 bases agree with TRBD1. V lost 5 bases and J lost 4; bases outside the gene matches: 10. This CDR3 is built from 15 residues. Per the germline V gene, CDR1 is MDHEN and CDR2 is SYDVKM. The CDR3 DNA reads TGTGCCAGCAGTCCCCGACAGGGCGTCCCCTATGGCTACACCTTC. Residues: CASSPRQGVPYGYTF.